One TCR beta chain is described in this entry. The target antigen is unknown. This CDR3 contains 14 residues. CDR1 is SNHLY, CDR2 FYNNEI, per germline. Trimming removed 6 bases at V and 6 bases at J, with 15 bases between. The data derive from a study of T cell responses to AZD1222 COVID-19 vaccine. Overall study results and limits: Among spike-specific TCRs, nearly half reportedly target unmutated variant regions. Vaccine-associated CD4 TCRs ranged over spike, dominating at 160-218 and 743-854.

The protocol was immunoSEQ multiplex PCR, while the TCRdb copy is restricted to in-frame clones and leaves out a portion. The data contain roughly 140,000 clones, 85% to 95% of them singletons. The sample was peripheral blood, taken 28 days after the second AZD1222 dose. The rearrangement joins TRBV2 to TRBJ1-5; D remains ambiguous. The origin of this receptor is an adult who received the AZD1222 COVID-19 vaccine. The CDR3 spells CASSPAPKGQPQHF. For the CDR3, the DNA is TGTGCCAGCAGCCCCGCACCAAAGGGTCAGCCCCAGCATTTT.